The T cell receptor beta chain under discussion was sequenced for a study of blood T cell repertoires in COVID-19. CDR3 length: 15 residues. Germline assignment: CDR1 MDHEN and CDR2 SYDVKM. V gave up 7 bases and J gave up 2 bases, with 14 bases separating them. The method was immunoSEQ multiplex PCR; TCRdb's version includes in-frame clones alone and lacks a portion of them. The sample yields approximately 400,000 clones, more than 75% seen once. The receptor's source is a woman between 18 and 29 years old who had recovered from COVID-19. V gene TRBV28 combines with J gene TRBJ2-2, with D maybe TRBD2 (6 bases). Material: PBMCs or T cells enriched from blood (not recorded which). The CDR3 spells CASTTGTANTGELFF. In nucleotides, the CDR3 is TGTGCCAGCACCACCGGGACTGCTAACACCGGGGAGCTGTTTTTT.